The present T cell receptor (beta chain) was sequenced within a study of cytomegalovirus exposure and HLA in healthy donors. The CDR3 sequence is 15 residues long. CDR1 is SQVTM, CDR2 ANQGSEA, per germline. V was pared by 6 bases and J by 0 bases, with 10 bases of the junction left unmatched. Researchers ran the PCR with 60 Vbeta and 13 Jbeta primers. Sequenced by immunoSEQ multiplex PCR; TCRdb stores in-frame clones only, minus some. The sample yields roughly 200,000 clones, 78% seen once. The source material was PBMCs. The chain employs TRBV29-1 and TRBJ1-2, with 7 bases fitting TRBD1. The sequence derives from a female donor in good health and CMV-seronegative. CDR3 bases: TGCAGCGTAAACCTACAGGGGTCCACTAACTATGGCTACACCTTC. This translates into CSVNLQGSTNYGYTF.